The T cell receptor (beta chain) described here comes from a study of cytomegalovirus exposure and HLA in healthy donors. Both 60 Vbeta primers and 13 Jbeta primers went into the PCR. Produced via immunoSEQ multiplex PCR; TCRdb's table is partial and in-frame only. The listing records 220,000 or so clones. Overall study findings and caveats: From TCR beta sequences, most subjects' HLA-A and HLA-B alleles were reportedly predicted accurately. There were around 160 TCR beta chains listed as cytomegalovirus-associated. In a later analysis, HLA-C alleles had the fewest associated TCRs, DRB1 alleles the most. Analysis performed later found 16,951 TCR beta sequences associated with HLA alleles at 0.05 false discovery rate.

There are 12 residues in the CDR3. Germline CDR1 SGHTA, CDR2 FQGNSA. In the case of this clone: Antigen unknown. One end of the junction fails to match germline, which may point to a read error.

V and J are TRBV7-2 and TRBJ2-3; possibly TRBD2 for D (6 bases). Sequencing was performed on PBMCs. The source of this sequence is a girl aged 2 to 9 in good health and CMV-seropositive. Here the CDR3 reads CASTLATPGLTF. The CDR3 region has the DNA TGTGCCAGCACCCTAGCCACCCCGGGACTTACCTTT.